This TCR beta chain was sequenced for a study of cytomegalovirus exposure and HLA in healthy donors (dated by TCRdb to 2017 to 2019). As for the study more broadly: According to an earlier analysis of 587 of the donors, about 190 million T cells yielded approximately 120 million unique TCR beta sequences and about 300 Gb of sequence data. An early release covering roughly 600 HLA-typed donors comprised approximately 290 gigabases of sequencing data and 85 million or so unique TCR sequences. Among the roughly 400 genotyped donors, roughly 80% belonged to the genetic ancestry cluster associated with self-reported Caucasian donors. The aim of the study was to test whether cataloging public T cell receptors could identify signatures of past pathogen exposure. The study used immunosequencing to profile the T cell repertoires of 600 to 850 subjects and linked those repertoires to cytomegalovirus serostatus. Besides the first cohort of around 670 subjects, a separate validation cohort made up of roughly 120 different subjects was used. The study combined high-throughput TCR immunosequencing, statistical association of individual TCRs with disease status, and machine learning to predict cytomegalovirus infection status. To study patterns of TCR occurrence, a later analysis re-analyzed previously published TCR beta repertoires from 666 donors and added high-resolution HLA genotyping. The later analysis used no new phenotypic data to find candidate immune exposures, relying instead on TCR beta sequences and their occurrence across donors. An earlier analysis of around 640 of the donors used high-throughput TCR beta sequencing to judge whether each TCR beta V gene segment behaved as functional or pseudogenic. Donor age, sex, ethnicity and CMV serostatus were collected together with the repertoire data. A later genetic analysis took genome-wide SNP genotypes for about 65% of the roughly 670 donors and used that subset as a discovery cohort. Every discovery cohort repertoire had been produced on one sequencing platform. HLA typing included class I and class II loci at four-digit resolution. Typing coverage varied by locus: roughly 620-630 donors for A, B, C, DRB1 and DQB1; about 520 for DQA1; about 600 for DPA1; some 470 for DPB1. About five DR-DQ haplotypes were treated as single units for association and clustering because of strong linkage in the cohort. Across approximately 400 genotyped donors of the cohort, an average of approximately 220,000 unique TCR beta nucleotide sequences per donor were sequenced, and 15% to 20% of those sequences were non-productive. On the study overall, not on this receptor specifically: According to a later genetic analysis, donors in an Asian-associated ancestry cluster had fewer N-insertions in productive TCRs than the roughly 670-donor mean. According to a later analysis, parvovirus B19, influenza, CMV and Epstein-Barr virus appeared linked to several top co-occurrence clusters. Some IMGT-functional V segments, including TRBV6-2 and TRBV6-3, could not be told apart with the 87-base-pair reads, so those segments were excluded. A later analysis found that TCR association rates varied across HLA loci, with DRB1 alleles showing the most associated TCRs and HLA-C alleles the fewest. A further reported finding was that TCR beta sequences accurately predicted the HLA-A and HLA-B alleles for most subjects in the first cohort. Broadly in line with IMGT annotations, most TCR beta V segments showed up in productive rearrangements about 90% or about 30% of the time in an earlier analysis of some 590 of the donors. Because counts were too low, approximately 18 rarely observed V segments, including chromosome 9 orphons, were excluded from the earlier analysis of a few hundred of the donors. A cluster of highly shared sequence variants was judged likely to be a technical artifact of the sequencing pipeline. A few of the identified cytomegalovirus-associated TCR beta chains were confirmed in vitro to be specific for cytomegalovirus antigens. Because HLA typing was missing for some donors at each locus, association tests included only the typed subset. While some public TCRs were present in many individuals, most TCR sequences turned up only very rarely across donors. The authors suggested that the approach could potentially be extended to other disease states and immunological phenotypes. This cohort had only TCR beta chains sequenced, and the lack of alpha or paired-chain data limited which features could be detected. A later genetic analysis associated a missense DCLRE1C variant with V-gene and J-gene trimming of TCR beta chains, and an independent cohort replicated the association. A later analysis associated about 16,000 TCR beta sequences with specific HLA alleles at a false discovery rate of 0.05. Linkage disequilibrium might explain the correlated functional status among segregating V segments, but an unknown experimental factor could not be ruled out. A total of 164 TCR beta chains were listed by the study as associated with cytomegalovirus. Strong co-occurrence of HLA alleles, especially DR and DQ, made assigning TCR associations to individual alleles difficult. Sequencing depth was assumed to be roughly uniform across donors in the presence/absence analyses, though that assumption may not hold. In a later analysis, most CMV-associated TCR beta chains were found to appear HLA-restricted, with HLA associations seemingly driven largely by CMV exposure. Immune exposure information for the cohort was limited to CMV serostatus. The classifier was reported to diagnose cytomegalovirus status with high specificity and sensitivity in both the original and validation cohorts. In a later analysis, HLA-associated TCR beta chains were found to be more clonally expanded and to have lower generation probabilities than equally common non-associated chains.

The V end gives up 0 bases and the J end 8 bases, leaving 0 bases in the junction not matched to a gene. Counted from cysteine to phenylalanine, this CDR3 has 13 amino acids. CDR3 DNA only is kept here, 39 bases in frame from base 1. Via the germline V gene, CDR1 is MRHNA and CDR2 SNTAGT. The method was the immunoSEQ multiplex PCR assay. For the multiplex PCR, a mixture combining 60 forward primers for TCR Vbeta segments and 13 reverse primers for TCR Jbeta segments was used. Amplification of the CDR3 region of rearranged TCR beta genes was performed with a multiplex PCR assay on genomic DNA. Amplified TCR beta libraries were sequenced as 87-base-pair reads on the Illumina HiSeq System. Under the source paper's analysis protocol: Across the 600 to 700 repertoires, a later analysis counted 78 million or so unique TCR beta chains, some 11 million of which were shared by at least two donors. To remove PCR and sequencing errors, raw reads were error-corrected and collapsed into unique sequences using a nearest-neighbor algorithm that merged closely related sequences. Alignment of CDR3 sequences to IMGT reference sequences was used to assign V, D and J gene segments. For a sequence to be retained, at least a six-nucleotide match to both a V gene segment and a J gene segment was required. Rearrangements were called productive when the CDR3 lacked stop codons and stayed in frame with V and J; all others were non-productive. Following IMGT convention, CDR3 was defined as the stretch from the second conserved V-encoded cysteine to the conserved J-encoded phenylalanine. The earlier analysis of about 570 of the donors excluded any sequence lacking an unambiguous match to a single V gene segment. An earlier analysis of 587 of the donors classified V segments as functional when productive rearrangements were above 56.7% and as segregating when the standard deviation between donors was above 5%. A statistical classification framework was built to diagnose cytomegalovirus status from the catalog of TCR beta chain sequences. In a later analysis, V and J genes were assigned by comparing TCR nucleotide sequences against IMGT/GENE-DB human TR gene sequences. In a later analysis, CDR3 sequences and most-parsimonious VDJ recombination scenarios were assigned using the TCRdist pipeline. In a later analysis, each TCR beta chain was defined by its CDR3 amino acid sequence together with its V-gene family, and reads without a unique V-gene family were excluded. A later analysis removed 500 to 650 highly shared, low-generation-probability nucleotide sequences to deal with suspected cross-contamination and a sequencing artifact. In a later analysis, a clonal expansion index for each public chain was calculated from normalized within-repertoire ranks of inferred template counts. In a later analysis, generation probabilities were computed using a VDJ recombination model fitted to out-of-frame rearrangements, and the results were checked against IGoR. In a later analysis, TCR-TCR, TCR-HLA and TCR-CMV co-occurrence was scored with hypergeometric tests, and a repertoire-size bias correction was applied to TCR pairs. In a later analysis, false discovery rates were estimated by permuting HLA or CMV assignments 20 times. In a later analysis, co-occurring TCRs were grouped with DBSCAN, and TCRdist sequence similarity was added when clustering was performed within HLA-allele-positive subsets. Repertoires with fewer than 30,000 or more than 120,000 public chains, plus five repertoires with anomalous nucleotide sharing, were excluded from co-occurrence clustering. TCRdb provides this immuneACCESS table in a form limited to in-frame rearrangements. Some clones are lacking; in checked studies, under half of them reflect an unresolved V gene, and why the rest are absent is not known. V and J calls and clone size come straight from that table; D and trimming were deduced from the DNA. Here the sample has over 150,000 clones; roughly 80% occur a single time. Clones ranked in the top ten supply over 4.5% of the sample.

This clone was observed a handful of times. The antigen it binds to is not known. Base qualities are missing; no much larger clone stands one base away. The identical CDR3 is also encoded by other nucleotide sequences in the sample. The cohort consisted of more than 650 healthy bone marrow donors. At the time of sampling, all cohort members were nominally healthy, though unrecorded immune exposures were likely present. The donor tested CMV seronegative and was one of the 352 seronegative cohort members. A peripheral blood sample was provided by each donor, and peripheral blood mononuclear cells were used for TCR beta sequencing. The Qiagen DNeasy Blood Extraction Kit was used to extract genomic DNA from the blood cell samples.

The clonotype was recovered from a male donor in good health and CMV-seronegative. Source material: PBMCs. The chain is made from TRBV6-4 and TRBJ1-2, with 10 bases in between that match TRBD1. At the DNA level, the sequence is TGTGCCAGCAGTGACTCGACAGGGGGCGGCTACACCTTC. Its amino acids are CASSDSTGGGYTF.